The text below deals with one TCR beta chain. The data were taken from a study of blood T cells in healthy people across ages. The overall study: Through template switching, about one barcoded beta molecule was captured per two T cells, as measured in model experiments.

Primers used in a second PCR of about 6 to 12 cycles were a sample-barcoded 5' primer and a J-beta primer mix. TCRdb used MiXCR to reprocess the 5' RACE reads, holding one entry per CDR3 protein. The data contain around 870,000 distinct CDR3 sequences, 25% to 30% of them singletons. The material sequenced was blood. The clonotype comes from an elderly woman in good health.

Here the CDR3 DNA reads TGTGCCAGCAGTTACTCTCGCAGACTGGACCGCTTGGATACGCAGTATTTT. Amino acids: CASSYSRRLDRLDTQYF. This chain links TRBV6-6 with TRBJ2-3; D is undetermined. Trimming pared 0 bases from V and 6 bases from J, leaving 19 bases between. The length of the CDR3 is 17 residues. Germline V gives CDR1 MNHNY, CDR2 SVGAGI (reference sequence).